The present TCR beta chain was sequenced within a study of blood T cell repertoires in COVID-19. On the study more broadly: Both acute and convalescent COVID-19 samples were obtained from the United States, Italy and Spain. T cells, B-cell-depleted T cells, or PBMCs provided the cDNA or gDNA that served as material.

TCRdb's copy holds only in-frame clones and misses some; the assay was immunoSEQ multiplex PCR. This sample carries approximately 240,000 clones, roughly 84% of them seen once, and the ten largest clones take around 3.6%. With V trimmed by 2 bases and J by 0 bases, 6 bases remained unmatched. The germline gives CDR1 SGHRS, CDR2 YFSETQ. CDR3 size: 16 residues. Input material: peripheral blood. This TCR was sampled from a woman aged 40 to 55 with active or convalescent COVID-19. The chain joins TRBV5-1 to TRBJ1-1; 8 bases are shared with TRBD1. In nucleotides, the CDR3 is TGCGCCAGCAGCTTCCACGACAGGGGAATGAACACTGAAGCTTTCTTT. The encoded protein is CASSFHDRGMNTEAFF. Complete variable domain (other parts from reference TRBV5-1 and TRBJ1-1): KAGVTQTPRYLIKTRGQQVTLSCSPISGHRSVSWYQQTPGQGLQFLFEYFSETQRNKGNFPGRFSGRQFSNSRSEMNVSTLELGDSALYLCASSFHDRGMNTEAFFGQGTRLTVV.